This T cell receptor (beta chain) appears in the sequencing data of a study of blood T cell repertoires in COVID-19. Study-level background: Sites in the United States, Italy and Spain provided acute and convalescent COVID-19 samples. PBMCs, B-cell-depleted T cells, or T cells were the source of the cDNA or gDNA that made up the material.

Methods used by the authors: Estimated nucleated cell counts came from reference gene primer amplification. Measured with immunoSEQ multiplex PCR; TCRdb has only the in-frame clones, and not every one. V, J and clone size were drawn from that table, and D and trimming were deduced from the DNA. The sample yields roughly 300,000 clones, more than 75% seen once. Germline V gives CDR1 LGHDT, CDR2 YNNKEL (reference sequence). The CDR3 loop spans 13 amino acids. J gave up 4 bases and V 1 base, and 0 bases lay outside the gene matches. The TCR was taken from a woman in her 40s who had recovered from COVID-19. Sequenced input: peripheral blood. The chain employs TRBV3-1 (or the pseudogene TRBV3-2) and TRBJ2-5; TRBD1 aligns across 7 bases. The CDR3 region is CASSQAGGETQYF. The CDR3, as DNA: TGTGCCAGCAGCCAAGCAGGGGGAGAGACCCAGTACTTC.